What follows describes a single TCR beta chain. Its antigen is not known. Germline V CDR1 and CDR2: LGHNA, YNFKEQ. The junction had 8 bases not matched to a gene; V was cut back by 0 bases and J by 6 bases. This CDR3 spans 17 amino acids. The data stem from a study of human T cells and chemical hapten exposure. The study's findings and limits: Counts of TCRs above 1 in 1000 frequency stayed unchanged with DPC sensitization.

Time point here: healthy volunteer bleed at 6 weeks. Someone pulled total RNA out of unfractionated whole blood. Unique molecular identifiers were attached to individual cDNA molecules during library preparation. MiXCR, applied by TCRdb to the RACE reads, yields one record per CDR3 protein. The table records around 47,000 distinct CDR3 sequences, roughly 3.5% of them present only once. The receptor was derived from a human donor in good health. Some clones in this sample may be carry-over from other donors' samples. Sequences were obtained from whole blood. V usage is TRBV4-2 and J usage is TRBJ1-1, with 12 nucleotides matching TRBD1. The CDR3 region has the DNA TGTGCCAGCAGCCAAGATACGGGACAGGGGGCGAGTGCTGAAGCTTTCTTT. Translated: CASSQDTGQGASAEAFF.